A selection of T cell receptor beta chains follows, all from one sample in a study of OX40 agonist ivuxolimab in advanced cancers. Assay: immunoSEQ multiplex PCR; the TCRdb copy retains only in-frame clones and omits some. Here the sample spans approximately 58,000 clones, more than 80% being singletons. The specimen comprised CD4+ or CD8+ T cells sorted from blood, sampled in a trial of the OX40 agonist ivuxolimab. These receptor sequences come from an adult with an advanced solid tumor such as melanoma, head and neck, liver or kidney cancer. The CDR3 runs from the conserved cysteine through the conserved F or W. A D gene is named only where the DNA matches it firmly. Clone sizes are given selectively: once, few, many, or a class where the clone is expanded.

-	TRBV5-1	TRBJ1-1	-	TGCGCCAGCAGCTTGGGGGTCAGTAGGAACACTGAAGCTTTCTTT	CASSLGVSRNTEAFF
-	TRBV2	TRBJ1-2	-	TGTGCCGGCAGTGAAAATCTGGGGCTCTATGGCTACACCTTC	CAGSENLGLYGYTF
TRBD2	TRBV19	TRBJ2-2	few	TGTGCCAGTAGTACCCGGGAGGCGCGGAACACCGGGGAGCTGTTTTTT	CASSTREARNTGELFF
-	TRBV4-1	TRBJ2-3	-	TGCGCCAGCAGCCGGGGGGCCCCAGATACGCAGTATTTT	CASSRGAPDTQYF
TRBD2	TRBV5-1	TRBJ2-3	-	TGCGCCAGCACCCTAGGCGGGGGGGCAACAGATACGCAGTATTTT	CASTLGGGATDTQYF
-	TRBV12-5	TRBJ2-2	-	TGTGCTAGTGGTCAGACCGGGCCTAACACCGGGGAGCTGTTTTTT	CASGQTGPNTGELFF
TRBD2	TRBV2	TRBJ2-7	-	TGTGCCAGCAGTGTAAGCGGGGGGGCGGGCGAGCAGTACTTC	CASSVSGGAGEQYF
-	TRBV9	TRBJ1-2	-	TGTGCCAGCAGCGTAACCCTAACGACAGGAATACATGGCTACACCTTC	CASSVTLTTGIHGYTF
TRBD2	TRBV25-1	TRBJ2-5	-	TGTGCCAGCCGCCGGGGGGGACAAGAGACCCAGTACTTC	CASRRGGQETQYF
-	TRBV5-6	TRBJ1-1	-	TGTGCCAGCAGCTTGGCGGCACTTAGGGCCACTGAAGCTTTCTTT	CASSLAALRATEAFF
-	TRBV7-9	TRBJ2-7	-	TGTGCCAGCAGCTTAGATCAGGGCCACGGGCAGTACTTC	CASSLDQGHGQYF
-	TRBV18	TRBJ1-4	-	TGTGCCAGCTCACCAGTGAGAGCGGAAAAACTGTTTTTT	CASSPVRAEKLFF
-	TRBV19	TRBJ1-5	few	TGTGCCAGTACTACTTTATCTGCGACGGATGGCAATCAGCCCCAGCATTTT	CASTTLSATDGNQPQHF
-	TRBV30	TRBJ2-7	few	TGTGCCTGGAGTGTACTTTCAGGGCAGGCCTACGAGCAGTACTTC	CAWSVLSGQAYEQYF
TRBD2	TRBV11-2	TRBJ2-6	-	TGTGCCAGCAGCGAGGGACTAGCGGGGGTCATTTCTGGGGCCAACGTCCTGACTTTC	CASSEGLAGVISGANVLTF
TRBD1	TRBV6-5	TRBJ2-2	-	TGTGCCAGCAGCATAGGAACAGGGGGCACCGGGGAGCTGTTTTTT	CASSIGTGGTGELFF
-	TRBV5-4	TRBJ1-1	-	TGTGCCAGCAGCTTGGAGGCAGGAGGTAACACTGAAGCTTTCTTT	CASSLEAGGNTEAFF
-	TRBV6-1	TRBJ2-3	-	TGTGCCAGCAGTGAACTGATAATTAGCTCCGGGCGCACAGATACGCAGTATTTT	CASSELIISSGRTDTQYF
-	TRBV5-1	TRBJ1-1	-	TGCGCCAGCAGGGGTGGGGACGCTGAAGCTTTCTTT	CASRGGDAEAFF
TRBD2	TRBV12-5	TRBJ2-5	once	TGTGCTAGTGGTTCCAATGGGGAGGGAGAGACCCAGTACTTC	CASGSNGEGETQYF
TRBD1	TRBV18	TRBJ2-7	-	TGTGCCAGCTCACCAGGAAAGGGACAGGTGACCTACGAGCAGTACTTC	CASSPGKGQVTYEQYF
TRBD1	TRBV6-5	TRBJ1-4	once	TGTGCCAGCAGGGGGACAGGAAATGAAAAACTGTTTTTT	CASRGTGNEKLFF
-	TRBV18	TRBJ1-2	-	TGTGCCAGCTCGCTCAGGGAAGGAGGCTACACCTTC	CASSLREGGYTF
-	TRBV11-2	TRBJ2-1	few	TGTGCCAGCAGCTTAGATATCCGACCGGGAGTATACAATGAGCAGTTCTTC	CASSLDIRPGVYNEQFF
TRBD1	TRBV29-1	TRBJ2-7	-	TGCAGCGTGAGGACAGGGAGATCCTACGAGCAGTACTTC	CSVRTGRSYEQYF
-	TRBV11-3	TRBJ2-1	-	TGTGCCAGCAGCCCCGGGGCAAGCGGCGGTGAGCAGTTCTTC	CASSPGASGGEQFF
-	TRBV18	TRBJ1-6	-	TGTGCCAGCTCACCACGGGCAGATAATTCACCCCTCCACTTT	CASSPRADNSPLHF
-	TRBV2	TRBJ1-1	medium-sized	TGTGCCAGCAGTGAAACAGGGTCGATGAGGGAAGCTTTCTTT	CASSETGSMREAFF
-	TRBV11-3	TRBJ2-5	-	TGTGCCAGCAGCCCTGTCGGCAGCGGGCCGCAAGAGACCCAGTACTTC	CASSPVGSGPQETQYF
TRBD1	TRBV5-1	TRBJ2-7	-	TGCGCCAGCAGCTTGGCGGACAGGTCCTACGAGCAGTACTTC	CASSLADRSYEQYF
-	TRBV14	TRBJ1-2	-	TGTGCCAGCAGCCAAGAAAGGGTCGGCTATGGCTACACCTTC	CASSQERVGYGYTF
-	TRBV28	TRBJ2-4	-	TGTGCCAGCAGTCCTGAGGGGGTTGCGGCCAAAAACATTCAGTACTTC	CASSPEGVAAKNIQYF
-	TRBV29-1	TRBJ1-2	-	TGCAGCGTTGATTTGTATGGCTACACCTTC	CSVDLYGYTF
-	TRBV5-8	TRBJ2-7	-	TGTGCCAGCAGCTTGGTGGGACGGAACTACGAGCAGTACTTC	CASSLVGRNYEQYF
-	TRBV7-8	TRBJ1-6	-	TGTGCCAGCAGCTTCGGACAGACCGATTCACCCCTCCACTTT	CASSFGQTDSPLHF
TRBD2	TRBV4-1	TRBJ2-7	-	TGCGCCAGCAGCCAAGAGCCCACTGGCGGGGGGGCCTCCGAGCAGTACTTC	CASSQEPTGGGASEQYF
-	TRBV5-1	TRBJ1-5	-	TGCGCCAGCAGCTTGGACTATAATCAGCCCCAGCATTTT	CASSLDYNQPQHF
-	TRBV7-3	TRBJ1-1	-	TGTGCCAGCAGCTTAGCGGTCTCTGGTGAAGCTTTCTTT	CASSLAVSGEAFF
-	TRBV5-1	TRBJ2-1	-	TGCGCCAGCAGCTTGGGGGGATCCCATTACAATGAGCAGTTCTTC	CASSLGGSHYNEQFF
-	TRBV5-1	TRBJ2-5	-	TGCGCCAGTAAGGTCAGGGGGGAAGAGACCCAGTACTTC	CASKVRGEETQYF
TRBD1	TRBV5-1	TRBJ1-3	-	TGCGCCAGCAGCTTGGGGACAGGGCTGCCTGGAAACACCATATATTTT	CASSLGTGLPGNTIYF
TRBD1	TRBV7-9	TRBJ2-2	once	TGTGCCAGCAGCTCGGACAGGGCGAACACCGGGGAGCTGTTTTTT	CASSSDRANTGELFF